The 25 T cell receptor beta chains listed next were all sequenced from one sample in a study of tumor-infiltrating lymphocytes in primary liver carcinoma. Using a constant-region primer together with ProtoScript II reverse transcriptase, TCR beta cDNA was made from 500 ng of total RNA. Amplification in three nested multiplex PCR rounds with slightly modified ARM-PCR gave rise to TCR beta libraries. Amplification in the first two PCR rounds was performed using TRBV1-TRBV30 forward primers and a C-beta reverse primer for roughly 10 cycles each. MiXCR, run by TCRdb on the multiplex PCR reads, gives a single entry per CDR3 protein. The sample has some 130,000 distinct CDR3 sequences, around two thirds seen once. Starting material for RNA and DNA co-extraction consisted of 20-30 mg of unsorted bulk tissue. The sequencing input was tumor-adjacent normal liver tissue. The receptor set was obtained from an older woman with primary liver carcinoma and hepatitis B virus infection.

On this clonotype itself: No conserved phenylalanine or tryptophan is present at the end of the CDR3, so a read error is the likely explanation. This chain joins TRBV4-1 and TRBJ2-1; D remains ambiguous. Germline V gene lookup returns CDR1 MGHRA and CDR2 YSYEKL. The CDR3 is made up of 15 amino acids. CDR3 sequence (DNA): TGTGCCAACAGCCAAGATTCGGCATGGTACCTTGAGCAGTTCTAC. It is translated as CANSQDSAWYLEQFY.

This clonotype was seen repeatedly, ten times or more. The CDR3 nucleotides are TGTGCCAGCAGCCCCCGGGCGAACACCGGGGAGCTGTTTTTT. Its protein is CASSPRANTGELFF. The V call is TRBV7-9, the J call TRBJ2-2; D is undetermined. V was shortened by 5 bases and J by 0 bases, with 7 bases between the two germline ends. The germline V gene encodes CDR1 SEHNR and CDR2 FQNEAQ (reference sequence). The CDR3 sequence is 14 residues long.

This clonotype appeared once. An end of the junction differs from the germline gene, which may be a read error. The rearrangement uses TRBV6-1 and TRBJ2-7; a possible D gene is TRBD1 (5 bases). Germline CDR1 reads MNHNS; CDR2 reads SASEGT. The CDR3 is 15 amino acids. In DNA, the CDR3 is TGTGTCAGCAGGGATGGACCCTTGGACCCCTACGAGCAGTACTTC. Its translation: CVSRDGPLDPYEQYF.

This clonotype has at least ten counts. V gene TRBV5-1 combines with J gene TRBJ1-4; tentative D call: TRBD1 (5 bases). V was pared by 4 bases and J by 4 bases, with 11 bases between. Per the germline V gene, CDR1 is SGHRS and CDR2 is YFSETQ. This CDR3 spans 14 amino acids. CDR3 loop: CASSTTVNNEKLFF. The CDR3, as DNA: TGCGCCAGCAGCACGACAGTGAATAATGAAAAACTGTTTTTT.

V is TRBV12-3 or TRBV12-4 and J is TRBJ2-1; D is possibly TRBD1 (6 bases). This CDR3 is built from 16 residues. V lost 6 bases and J lost 6, with 21 bases in between. Here the CDR3 DNA reads TGTGCCAGCAGAGAACTACAGGGAGTATTGTCCAATGAGCAGTTCTTC. Its translation: CASRELQGVLSNEQFF.

This clonotype occurred many times. The chain carries TRBV4-1 and TRBJ2-7; D is ambiguous. Looked up from germline, CDR1 is MGHRA and CDR2 is YSYEKL. The CDR3 has 14 amino acids. The ends were cut back, 2 bases at V and 6 bases at J, with 14 bases in the middle. CDR3 nucleotides: TGCGCCAGCAGCCAAACTAAAGACATTGGCGAGCAGTACTTC. Protein product: CASSQTKDIGEQYF.

In this sample, this clonotype turned up many times. The rearrangement uses TRBV28 and TRBJ2-1; 12 nucleotides line up with TRBD2. This CDR3 spans 16 amino acids. Germline values: CDR1 MDHEN, CDR2 SYDVKM. V lost 5 bases to trimming and J lost 7 bases; unmatched junction nucleotides: 9. The CDR3 region is CASSGLAGRAYNEQFF. DNA of the CDR3: TGTGCCAGCAGTGGACTAGCGGGAAGGGCGTATAATGAGCAGTTCTTC.

There are a few counts of this clonotype. The chain links TRBV20-1 to TRBJ2-3, with TRBD2 as a possible D gene (6 bases). The CDR3 covers 17 residues. V was pared by 3 bases and J by 1 base, with 20 bases between. The V gene's germline CDR1 is DFQATT and CDR2 SNEGSKA (reference sequence). CDR3 residues: CSASSSIERARTDTQYF. As DNA, the CDR3 is TGCAGTGCTAGCTCCTCCATCGAGCGGGCACGCACAGATACGCAGTATTTT.

This clonotype turned up a few times. A much larger clone lies a single base off, so this may be a read error. V is TRBV6-1 and J is TRBJ1-5, with 7 positions matching TRBD1. The germline V gene has CDR1 MNHNS and CDR2 SASEGT. The trim removed 10 bases at V and 0 bases at J, leaving 9 bases unmatched. The CDR3 extends over 15 amino acids. Here the CDR3 reads CAIRKDRTSNQPQHF. The CDR3 DNA follows: TGTGCCATCAGGAAGGACAGGACTAGCAATCAGCCCCAGCATTTT.

As concerns this clonotype: One base away lies a much larger clone, so this may be a sequencing read error. This chain links TRBV28 with TRBJ2-2, with 10 bases matching TRBD2. CDR1 and CDR2 (germline): MDHEN, SYDVKM. The CDR3 runs to 17 residues. CDR3 sequence (DNA): TGTGCCAGCAGTTTACCTAGCGGGAGTATGAACACCTGGGAGCTGTTTTTT. Amino acids: CASSLPSGSMNTWELFF.

A word on this clonotype: The junction differs from germline at one of its ends, possibly a read error. The rearrangement links TRBV11-2 to TRBJ2-2; TRBD2 is a possible D gene (6 bases). The CDR3 runs 14 residues. Germline V lookup: CDR1 SGHAT, CDR2 FQNNGV. For the CDR3, the DNA is TGTGTCAGCAGCTCGGGACCTACAGGCGGGAAACTGTTTTTT. Amino acids: CVSSSGPTGGKLFF.

A remark on this clonotype: A single base separates this from a much larger clone, so it may be a read error. V is TRBV28 and J is TRBJ2-3; TRBD2 agrees at 10 bases. The length of the CDR3 is 17 residues. Germline V gives CDR1 MDHEN, CDR2 SYDVKM. The CDR3 loop is CASSTPEGSGRGDTHYF. CDR3 sequence (DNA): TGTGCCAGCAGTACCCCGGAGGGGAGCGGGAGGGGAGATACGCACTATTTT.

About this clonotype itself: The junction departs from germline at one end; a sequencing error may be responsible. This chain uses TRBV30 with TRBJ1-1; D unclear. Germline CDR1 reads GTSNPN; CDR2 reads SVGIG (reference sequence). This CDR3 has 13 residues. The CDR3 bases are TGTGCATGGAGTAAACAGCGAAACTCTGAAGCTTTCTTT. Translating it yields CAWSKQRNSEAFF.

This clonotype was seen many times. V is TRBV5-6 and J is TRBJ2-1; the match to TRBD2 covers 8 bases. The CDR3 is 17 residues long. Germline trimming cut 1 base from V and 2 bases from J; bases unmatched to any gene: 8. Germline CDR1 SGHDT, CDR2 YYEEEE. CDR3 amino acids: CASSLRWAGGTYNEQFF. The CDR3 bases are TGTGCCAGCAGCTTGAGGTGGGCGGGAGGAACCTACAATGAGCAGTTCTTC.

The chain recombines TRBV6-1 with TRBJ2-7, with D possibly matching TRBD1 (6 bases). The CDR3 totals 14 residues. Trimming shortened V by 4 bases and J by 4 bases, and 14 bases separated the two germline ends. Germline V lookup: CDR1 MNHNS, CDR2 SASEGT. The CDR3 region has the DNA TGTGCCAGCAGTGCCGAGACAGGCGTGTACGAGCAGTACTTC. Translating it yields CASSAETGVYEQYF.

Notes on this clonotype: A junction end diverges from the germline sequence, so it may reflect a read error. The chain's CDR3 is CARSLAVSTDTQYF. Here the CDR3 DNA reads TGCGCCAGAAGCTTGGCCGTCAGTACAGATACGCAGTATTTT. The chain joins TRBV5-1 to TRBJ2-3; D uncertain. Germline CDR1 SGHRS, CDR2 YFSETQ. The CDR3 loop spans 14 amino acids.

The chain uses TRBV28 and TRBJ1-1; D is unclear. V lost 2 bases to trimming and J lost 5 bases, with 18 bases between them. Germline V lookup: CDR1 MDHEN, CDR2 SYDVKM. This CDR3 has 16 residues. The CDR3 spells CASSLRGGRWRTEAFF. The CDR3 DNA follows: TGTGCCAGCAGTTTACGTGGCGGTCGCTGGAGGACTGAAGCTTTCTTT.

This clonotype appeared once. The germline gene is not matched at one end of the junction; a read error may be the cause. The V and J genes are TRBV6-1 and TRBJ2-7; possible D gene TRBD2, 6 bases. The germline gives CDR1 MNHNS, CDR2 SASEGT. The CDR3 consists of 18 residues. Here the CDR3 reads CASSDFLPGLLGTYVQYF. The DNA of the CDR3 is TGTGCCAGCAGTGATTTCCTTCCGGGACTTTTAGGGACTTACGTGCAGTACTTC.

The rearrangement uses TRBV5-1 and TRBJ1-4; no clear D gene. The CDR3 spans 16 residues. The germline gives CDR1 SGHRS, CDR2 YFSETQ. V lost 7 bases to trimming and J lost 1 base, with 17 bases between them. The CDR3 sequence: CASCSGPIGTNEKLFF. The CDR3 coding sequence is TGCGCCAGCTGCTCGGGCCCGATCGGAACTAATGAAAAACTGTTTTTT.

This clonotype has at least ten counts. This sequence joins TRBV6-1 and TRBJ1-4, with TRBD1 identical over 7 bases. Germline CDR1 MNHNS, CDR2 SASEGT. The CDR3 totals 16 residues. V lost 0 bases and J lost 6; bases outside the gene matches: 7. This CDR3 reads CASSEASGTGDEKLFF. For the CDR3, the DNA is TGTGCCAGCAGTGAAGCGTCGGGCACAGGGGATGAAAAACTGTTTTTT.

The CDR3 nucleotides are TGTGCCTGCGGTGAAGGGACAGCTAACTATGGCTACACCTTC. It translates to CACGEGTANYGYTF. The chain recombines TRBV6-1 with TRBJ1-2, with TRBD1 matching over 7 bases. The V and J ends lost 11 bases and 0 bases, in that order; junction bases with no gene match: 9. The CDR3 spans 14 residues. Germline V gives CDR1 MNHNS, CDR2 SASEGT.

About this clonotype itself: This may arise from a read error, as a much more abundant clone is one base away. The CDR3 loop is CATTSGAGYEEYF. As DNA, the CDR3 is TGTGCCACAACTTCGGGGGCTGGCTACGAGGAGTACTTC. The chain carries TRBV28 and TRBJ2-7; D is tentatively TRBD1 or TRBD2 (6 bases each). The CDR3 loop spans 13 amino acids. Germline V CDR1 and CDR2: MDHEN, SYDVKM.

Notes on this clonotype: The conserved final phenylalanine or tryptophan is absent from the CDR3, which likely points to a read error. No DNA is shown, since the ends of the CDR3 on it are uncertain; the CDR3 is the one TCRdb lists. The chain uses TRBV11-2 and TRBJ2-3; the D call of TRBD2 is as the table states it, not checked on the DNA. Counting both end residues, the CDR3 totals 15 amino acids. Germline assignment: CDR1 SGHAT and CDR2 FQNNGV. Here the CDR3 reads CASSSTGGLADTRYY.

V and J are TRBV7-9 and TRBJ1-1, with TRBD1 matching 7 bases. Trimming took 7 bases from V and 7 from J; bases not matched to a gene: 9. Germline CDR1 and CDR2: SEHNR and FQNEAQ (reference sequence). This CDR3 is 13 amino acids long. The DNA of the CDR3 is TGTGCCAGCAATACACAGGGGATTAGTGAAGCTTTCTTT. Translating it yields CASNTQGISEAFF.

This chain links TRBV5-1 with TRBJ1-1; perhaps TRBD1 as D (5 bases). CDR3 length: 12 amino acids. V was cut by 4 bases and J by 7 bases, with 11 bases left in between. The germline gives CDR1 SGHRS, CDR2 YFSETQ. CDR3 sequence: CASSPGHSEAFF. The CDR3 DNA reads TGCGCCAGCAGCCCAGGACACAGTGAAGCTTTCTTT.